The present T cell receptor beta chain was sequenced within a study of OX40 agonist ivuxolimab in advanced cancers. Study-level background: Every 2 weeks, patients got intravenous ivuxolimab at one of six dose levels (0.01-10 mg/kg).

CDR3 length: 17 residues. Germline CDR1 is MNHNS and CDR2 is SASEGT. V gave up 1 base and J gave up 2 bases; unmatched junction bases: 7. In the case of this clone: What it binds is unknown.

The protocol was immunoSEQ multiplex PCR, while the TCRdb copy is restricted to in-frame clones and leaves out a portion. This sample has around 77,000 clones, with around 86% found just once. Findings and limits, study-wide: Some nonresponders also had low normalized T-cell clonal expansion. Low clonal expansion, among the lowest seen, marked partial responders at 0.1-3.0 mg/kg.

This chain connects TRBV6-1 to TRBJ2-3, with TRBD2 matching 9 bases. The sequenced sample was CD4+ or CD8+ T cells sorted from blood, obtained in a trial of the OX40 agonist ivuxolimab. The receptor comes from an adult with an advanced solid tumor such as melanoma, head and neck, liver or kidney cancer. This CDR3 reads CASSEGLAGLSTDTQYF. As DNA, the CDR3 is TGTGCCAGCAGTGAAGGCCTAGCGGGGCTCTCCACAGATACGCAGTATTTT.